One and the same sample provided the 9 T cell receptor beta chains below, sequenced in a study of T-cell memory formation after mild COVID-19. TCRdb recomputed calls from the 5' RACE reads with MiXCR, one row per CDR3 protein. The sample lists fewer than 700,000 distinct CDR3 sequences; 20% to 25% were seen once. Input material: PBMCs or a T cell subset sorted from them (not recorded which). Receptors originate from an adult woman who had mild COVID-19 (a few samples of this study predate the infection). Cell type and time point are not known.

A few counts support this clonotype. This chain joins TRBV15 and TRBJ2-3, with TRBD1 matching 7 bases. Per germline, CDR1 LNHNV and CDR2 YYDKDF (reference sequence). This CDR3 is 14 amino acids long. V shed 6 bases, J shed 6 bases, and the junction held 9 bases outside the gene matches. Written as DNA, the CDR3 is TGTGCCACCAGTTCAAAGACAGGGACGGATACGCAGTATTTT. Its translation is CATSSKTGTDTQYF.

The chain links TRBV20-1 to TRBJ2-7, with D unclear. The CDR3 has 15 residues. CDR1 and CDR2 from the germline V gene are DFQATT and SNEGSKA (reference sequence). V was cut by 0 bases and J by 1 base, with 13 bases left in between. The DNA for the CDR3 is TGCAGTGCTAGAGAACAGAAAACTGGGTCCTACGAGCAGTACTTC. Its protein product is CSAREQKTGSYEQYF.

This clonotype occurred a few times. The CDR3 spells CASIDRAHTEAFF. In DNA form, the CDR3 reads TGTGCCAGCATCGACAGGGCGCACACTGAAGCTTTCTTT. The chain uses TRBV6-5 and TRBJ1-1, with 7 nucleotides matching TRBD1. The V gene's germline CDR1 is MNHEY and CDR2 SVGAGI. After removal of 7 bases from V and 3 bases from J, the junction contained 5 bases not matched to a gene. This CDR3 has 13 amino acids.

This clonotype appeared once. V usage is TRBV9 and J usage is TRBJ1-1, with 7 bases aligning to TRBD1. V trimming: 3 bases; J trimming: 0 bases; junction bases outside the gene matches: 5. This CDR3 has 15 amino acids. Germline CDR1 and CDR2: SGDLS and YYNGEE. As DNA, the CDR3 is TGTGCCAGCAGCGCTTCGCAGGGGGTGAACACTGAAGCTTTCTTT. Protein: CASSASQGVNTEAFF.

This sequence joins TRBV7-9 and TRBJ1-1; TRBD1 matches 7 bases. V shed 0 bases, J shed 3 bases, and the junction held 10 bases outside the gene matches. Germline CDR1 reads SEHNR; CDR2 reads FQNEAQ (reference sequence). The CDR3 covers 17 residues. The CDR3 DNA is TGTGCCAGCAGCTTAGCGGGTCACAGGGGATCGGACACTGAAGCTTTCTTT. Protein product: CASSLAGHRGSDTEAFF.

The chain is built from TRBV20-1 and TRBJ2-1; the match to TRBD2 covers 12 bases. The CDR3 is made up of 15 amino acids. V gave up 3 bases and J gave up 6 bases; unmatched junction bases: 6. CDR1 and CDR2 from the germline V gene are DFQATT and SNEGSKA (reference sequence). The CDR3 reads CSARKTSGSTNEQFF. The CDR3, as DNA: TGCAGTGCTAGGAAGACTAGCGGGAGTACCAATGAGCAGTTCTTC.

This rearrangement joins TRBV7-3 to TRBJ2-7, with 9 bases fitting TRBD1. CDR1 is SGHTA and CDR2 is FQGTGA in the germline V gene. The CDR3 length is 15 residues. The J segment lost 2 bases and the V segment lost 3 bases, leaving 5 bases of the junction unmatched. The CDR3 protein is CASSLGTGRTYEQYF. The CDR3 DNA reads TGTGCCAGCAGCTTGGGGACAGGGCGAACCTACGAGCAGTACTTC.

A few counts support this clonotype. Sequence at one end of the junction differs from germline and may be a read error. The chain recombines TRBV7-3 with TRBJ1-6; unclear D gene. Germline V gives CDR1 SGHTA, CDR2 FQGTGA. The CDR3 runs 13 residues. CDR3 nucleotide sequence: TGTGCCAGCAGCCTAACATCGGCTTCACCCCTCCACTTT. Its translation: CASSLTSASPLHF.

This chain uses TRBV14 with TRBJ2-7; D uncertain. Germline V gene data show CDR1 as SGHDN and CDR2 as FVKESK. Trimming took 5 bases from V and 5 from J, leaving 13 bases between them. The CDR3 runs 13 residues. CDR3 residues: CASSNRHLHEQYF. The DNA of the CDR3 is TGTGCCAGCAGCAACCGGCATCTCCACGAGCAGTACTTC.